The entry that follows covers one T cell receptor beta chain sequence. A much larger clonotype is one base distant, so this may be a read error. This specimen belongs to a study of HIV-infected patients and healthy controls. From the 5' RACE reads, TCRdb called clonotypes with MiXCR, one entry per CDR3 protein. The table includes about 67,000 distinct CDR3 sequences, roughly 16% detected once. The CDR3 extends over 14 amino acids. CDR1 PRHDT and CDR2 FYEKMQ come from the germline V gene (reference sequence). V usage is TRBV13 and J usage is TRBJ1-1; TRBD1 agrees at 7 bases. This TCR was recovered from a human donor in good health. Specimen: CD4+ T cells from blood. In DNA, the CDR3 is TGTGCCAGCACCCCTAGATTAGGGGGCACTGGAGCTTTCTTT. Protein: CASTPRLGGTGAFF. Complete variable domain (other parts from reference TRBV13 and TRBJ1-1): AAGVIQSPRHLIKEKRETATLKCYPIPRHDTVYWYQQGPGQDPQFLISFYEKMQSDKGSIPDRFSAQQFSDYHSELNMSSLELGDSALYFCASTPRLGGTGAFFGQGTRLTVV.